This paragraph covers one T cell receptor (beta chain) sequence. What it recognizes is unknown. The data originate from a study of long-term antiretroviral therapy in people with HIV. Run at survey level, the immunoSEQ assay was version v3.0. Only in-frame clones appear in the TCRdb table, and some are missing; sequencing was by immunoSEQ multiplex PCR. The data show roughly 17,000 clones, with about four fifths seen just once and roughly 8% held by the top ten. Study-wide points: HIV repertoires covered narrower CDR3 length ranges than controls did. Relative to transplant donor controls, diversity remained lower despite increasing after ART.

This sequence was found in a man aged 25 to 45 with HIV. The source material was unsorted PBMCs, sampled at the start of antiretroviral therapy.

For the CDR3, the DNA is TGTGCTAGTGGTCAAACCGGTGGTCAGTTGACTGAGGCGGAAGGGCTGTACTTC. It translates to CASGQTGGQLTEAEGLYF. This rearrangement joins TRBV12-5 to TRBJ2-7, with D uncertain. The germline gives CDR1 LGHNT, CDR2 FRNRAP. Trimming removed 5 bases at V and 12 bases at J, with 35 bases between. The CDR3 spans 18 residues.